This entry describes one TCR beta chain. Its antigen is unknown. The source of the sample is a study of T-cell memory formation after mild COVID-19. Using constant-segment primers, 5'RACE produced TCR alpha and TCR beta cDNA libraries carrying sample barcodes and UMIs. MiXCR, run by TCRdb on the 5' RACE reads, gives a single entry per CDR3 protein. The sample has around 450,000 distinct CDR3 sequences; 24% are singletons. Study conclusions and caveats: Contracting CD4+ clones sat mainly in CM and EM; CD8+ in EMRA. Nothing confirmed that second-wave clones peaking on day 37 were specific for SARS-CoV-2. CD4+ bias marked clones expanding day 15 to 37, unlike balanced contracting clones.

Material for sequencing was PBMCs or a T cell subset sorted from them (not recorded which). The source is an adult woman who had mild COVID-19 (a few samples of this study predate the infection). Cell type and time point are not known.

The DNA for the CDR3 is TGTGCCAGCAGTTTCGACACATCCTCGATCTACAATGAGCAGTTCTTC. Its protein product is CASSFDTSSIYNEQFF. J is TRBJ2-1 and V is TRBV27; D is unresolved. Trimming took off 3 bases at V and 3 bases at J, with 15 bases between the two ends. The germline CDR1 and CDR2 sequences are MNHEY and SMNVEV (reference sequence). The CDR3 covers 16 residues.